This T cell receptor beta chain was identified during a study of shared clonotypes between healthy human individuals. Notes on the study in general: A few donors held around 5% of naive CD4 clonotypes in common. Clonotype sharing levels among donors were expected to vary with sequencing depth.

A remark on this clone: Its antigen is unidentified.

V lost 8 bases, J lost 2 bases, and 19 bases lay in between. From germline, CDR1 is LNHNV and CDR2 YYDKDF (reference sequence). The CDR3 is 15 residues long. CD45RO-negative CD8 cells positively selected for CCR7 made up the naive population, which excluded terminally differentiated effector memory CD45RA+ cells. Splitting of each subset's genomic DNA was done evenly across several immunoSEQ plates. Each replicate PCR on the sorted subsets used 200 ng DNA (roughly 30,000 T cell genomes). Only in-frame clones appear in the TCRdb table, and some are missing; sequencing was by immunoSEQ multiplex PCR. The table lists around 1.9 million clones, about 94% of them singletons, with less than 2% in the top ten.

Sequencing input: naive CD8+ T cells from PBMCs. The origin of this receptor is a man aged 18-30 years in good health. Some clones in this sample may be carry-over from other donors' samples. This chain connects TRBV15 to TRBJ2-7, with D perhaps TRBD2 (7 bases). The CDR3 region has the DNA TGTGCCACCTCGGTGGGGGCTAGCGGCACCTACGAGCAGTACTTC. Its translation: CATSVGASGTYEQYF.